This T cell receptor beta chain was observed in a study of cytomegalovirus exposure and HLA in healthy donors (dated by TCRdb to about 2017). Some background on the complete study: An earlier analysis of several hundred of the donors reported about 260 Gb of sequence data and 117 million unique TCR beta sequences obtained from roughly 170 million T cells. An early release that covered about 600 HLA-typed donors contained around 300 gigabases of sequencing data and around 85 million unique TCR sequences. Of the roughly 390 genotyped donors, 65% to 90% fell in the genetic ancestry cluster associated with self-reported Caucasian donors. The study aimed to test whether cataloging public T cell receptors could reveal signatures of past pathogen exposure. The study profiled the T cell repertoires of about 720 subjects by immunosequencing and related them to cytomegalovirus serostatus. A separate validation cohort of about 110 different subjects was used in addition to the roughly 620-subject first cohort. To predict cytomegalovirus infection status, the study combined high-throughput TCR immunosequencing, statistical association of individual TCRs with disease status, and machine learning. A later analysis re-analyzed previously published TCR beta repertoires from 660 or so donors and added high-resolution HLA genotyping to study TCR occurrence patterns. The later analysis used no new phenotypic data to find candidate immune exposures, relying instead on TCR beta sequences and their occurrence across donors. To decide whether each TCR beta V gene segment behaved as functional or pseudogenic, an earlier analysis of 587 of the donors relied on high-throughput TCR beta sequencing. Donor age, sex, ethnicity and CMV serostatus were compiled together with the repertoire data. A later genetic analysis used genome-wide SNP genotypes for about 65% of the roughly 670 donors, treating that subset as a discovery cohort. All discovery cohort repertoires had been generated on a single sequencing platform. HLA typing covered class I and class II loci at four-digit resolution. The number of typed donors differed by locus: roughly 629-630 for A, B, C, DRB1 and DQB1; 522 for DQA1; about 600 for DPA1; and about 450 for DPB1. Because of strong linkage in the cohort, roughly five DR-DQ haplotypes were treated as single units for association and clustering. Across roughly 420 genotyped donors of the cohort, an average of roughly 230,000 unique TCR beta nucleotide sequences per donor were sequenced, and about a sixth of those sequences were non-productive. Summary of the overall study and its limitations: In a later analysis, about 16,000 TCR beta sequences were associated with specific HLA alleles at a false discovery rate of 0.05. In a later genetic analysis, fewer N-insertions in productive TCRs were reported among donors in an Asian-associated ancestry cluster than the approximately 670-donor mean. Sequencing depth was assumed to be roughly uniform across donors in the presence/absence analyses, though that assumption may not hold. Most TCR sequences were seen in very few donors, while some public TCRs were found in many individuals. In a later analysis, the rate of TCR association differed among HLA loci, with DRB1 alleles having the most associated TCRs and HLA-C alleles having the fewest. In a later analysis, HLA-associated TCR beta chains showed more clonal expansion and lower generation probabilities than non-associated chains that were equally common. About 17 rarely observed V segments, including chromosome 9 orphons, were excluded from the earlier analysis of a few hundred of the donors because counts were too low. Cytomegalovirus status was reported to be diagnosed by the classifier with high specificity and sensitivity in both the original and validation cohorts. The sequencing pipeline was judged likely to have produced a cluster of highly shared sequence variants as a technical artifact. V-gene and J-gene trimming of TCR beta chains was associated with a missense DCLRE1C variant in a later genetic analysis, and the association was replicated in an independent cohort. When HLA alleles, especially DR and DQ, strongly co-occurred, TCR associations were difficult to assign to individual alleles. In an earlier analysis of about 540 of the donors, most TCR beta V segments were observed in productive rearrangements about 87% or about 30% of the time, broadly matching IMGT annotations. Several of the top co-occurrence clusters appeared to be linked to parvovirus B19, influenza, CMV and Epstein-Barr virus, according to a later analysis. Because some donors lacked HLA typing at each locus, the association tests relied only on the typed subset. CMV serostatus was the only immune exposure information available for the cohort. The authors suggested that the approach could potentially be generalized to other disease states and immunological phenotypes. Only TCR beta chains were sequenced in this cohort, and the absence of alpha or paired-chain data limited detectable features. Three of the identified cytomegalovirus-associated TCR beta chains were confirmed in vitro to be specific for cytomegalovirus antigens. Correlated functional status among segregating V segments might be attributable to linkage disequilibrium, but an unknown experimental factor could not be ruled out. In a later analysis, most CMV-associated TCR beta chains were found to appear HLA-restricted, with HLA associations seemingly driven largely by CMV exposure. In the study, around 160 TCR beta chains were listed as associated with cytomegalovirus. A further reported finding was that TCR beta sequences accurately predicted the HLA-A and HLA-B alleles for most subjects in the first cohort.

Library generation was performed with the immunoSEQ multiplex PCR assay. The multiplex PCR relied on a mix of 60 forward primers for TCR Vbeta segments and 13 reverse primers for TCR Jbeta segments. The CDR3 region of rearranged TCR beta genes was amplified from genomic DNA by a multiplex PCR assay. The amplified TCR beta libraries were sequenced on the Illumina HiSeq System as 87-base-pair reads. The source study handled its data this way. A later analysis tallied about 77 million unique TCR beta chains across the 550 to 850 repertoires, and some 10 million of those chains were shared by two or more donors. Raw reads were error-corrected and collapsed into unique sequences by a nearest-neighbor algorithm in which closely related sequences were merged to remove PCR and sequencing errors. V, D and J gene segments were assigned by aligning CDR3 sequences to IMGT reference sequences. For a sequence to be retained, at least a six-nucleotide match to both a V gene segment and a J gene segment was required. Rearrangements were called productive when the CDR3 lacked stop codons and stayed in frame with V and J; all others were non-productive. Following IMGT convention, CDR3 was defined as the stretch from the second conserved V-encoded cysteine to the conserved J-encoded phenylalanine. In an earlier analysis of more than 550 of the donors, sequences lacking an unambiguous match to a single V gene segment were excluded. An earlier analysis of several hundred of the donors classified V segments as functional when productive rearrangements were above 56.7% and as segregating when the standard deviation between donors was above 5%. A statistical classification framework was built to diagnose cytomegalovirus status from the catalog of TCR beta chain sequences. In a later analysis, TCR nucleotide sequences were compared against IMGT/GENE-DB human TR gene sequences so that V and J genes could be assigned. Using the TCRdist pipeline, a later analysis assigned CDR3 sequences along with most-parsimonious VDJ recombination scenarios. A later analysis defined each TCR beta chain by its CDR3 amino acid sequence plus V-gene family, and excluded reads lacking a unique V-gene family. As a way to deal with suspected cross-contamination and a sequencing artifact, a later analysis dropped over 550 nucleotide sequences that were highly shared and had low generation probability. In a later analysis, a clonal expansion index for each public chain was calculated from normalized within-repertoire ranks of inferred template counts. A later analysis computed generation probabilities with a VDJ recombination model fitted to out-of-frame rearrangements, and checked the results against IGoR. A later analysis scored TCR-TCR, TCR-HLA and TCR-CMV co-occurrence with hypergeometric tests, applying a repertoire-size bias correction to TCR pairs. A later analysis estimated false discovery rates by permuting HLA or CMV assignments 20 times. In a later analysis, co-occurring TCRs were grouped with DBSCAN, and TCRdist sequence similarity was added when clustering was performed within HLA-allele-positive subsets. Repertoires with fewer than 30,000 or more than 120,000 public chains, plus five repertoires with anomalous nucleotide sharing, were excluded from co-occurrence clustering. As stored in TCRdb, this immuneACCESS dataset retains in-frame rearrangements with V and J assigned. A fraction of the clones does not appear; measured against another copy, unresolved V genes explain less than half of the discrepancy, and the remainder lacks a known reason. The V and J calls and the clone size are those of that table, but D and trimming were determined from the DNA. This sample gives about 130,000 clones in total; 74% of them show up just once. The top ten clones comprise 5.8% of the sample.

In total, around 600 healthy bone marrow donors made up the cohort. All cohort members were sampled while nominally healthy, although unrecorded immune exposures were likely present. The donor tested CMV seropositive, placing the donor among the 289 seropositive members of the cohort. Every donor gave a peripheral blood sample, and the peripheral blood mononuclear cells from that sample were used for TCR beta sequencing. Genomic DNA was extracted from the blood cell samples with the Qiagen DNeasy Blood Extraction Kit. This clone has more than one count but fewer than ten. No cognate antigen has been identified for it. It has no much larger one-base neighbor in the sample; base qualities were not kept. This receptor was taken from a woman between 45 and 65 years old in good health and CMV-seropositive. Sequenced material: PBMCs.

The CDR3 amino acid sequence is: CASSSERGGYGYTF. Read as DNA, the sequence is TGTGCCAGCAGCTCAGAAAGAGGGGGCTATGGCTACACCTTC. The chain is made from TRBV4-2 and TRBJ1-2, and perhaps TRBD1 as D gene, on 6 matching bases. Measured from the cysteine to the phenylalanine, the CDR3 is 14 residues long. Only the CDR3 region is kept as DNA, spanning 42 bases read in frame from base 1. V loses 5 bases, J loses 4 bases, and the germline ends lie 14 bases apart. CDR1 LGHNA and CDR2 YNFKEQ are derived from the germline V gene.